This T cell receptor (beta chain) was observed in a study of T cell responses to AZD1222 COVID-19 vaccine. Germline V lookup: CDR1 SEHNR, CDR2 FQNEAQ (reference sequence). The CDR3 has 17 amino acids. V was pared by 5 bases and J by 1 base, with 18 bases between. The protocol was immunoSEQ multiplex PCR, while the TCRdb copy is restricted to in-frame clones and leaves out a portion. The table lists approximately 74,000 clones, 86% of them singletons, with more than 2% in the top ten. This rearrangement joins TRBV7-9 to TRBJ2-1, with D uncertain. This sequence originates from an adult in good health. Sequences were derived from peripheral blood, sampled on day 0 of AZD1222 vaccination. The CDR3 here is CASSPPQGVGSYNEQFF. The CDR3 DNA reads TGTGCCAGCAGCCCGCCCCAAGGCGTGGGTTCCTACAATGAGCAGTTCTTC.